The clone carrying this T cell receptor beta chain was recorded at least ten times. As yet, its antigen is unknown. The data were taken from a study of T cell repertoires in cytomegalovirus infection. Study in general: Public TCR beta signatures indicated both CMV infection and matching HLA type. General study findings and limits: Cumulated frequencies of public TCR beta families served to identify carriers of CMV plus the relevant HLA.

One entry per CDR3 protein results from TCRdb running MiXCR on the reads. The repertoire includes around 530,000 distinct CDR3 sequences, 16% of them detected once, and approximately 24% sits in the top ten. The clonotype comes from a human donor in good health (CMV status not recorded). Some clones in this sample may be carry-over from other donors' samples. Material for sequencing was CD8+ T cells from PBMCs.

As DNA, the CDR3 is TGCGCCAGCAGGGGACTAGCGGGAGTGGCCAATGAGCAGTTCTTC. It encodes CASRGLAGVANEQFF. V is TRBV4-1 and J is TRBJ2-1; TRBD2 matches 14 bases. The CDR3 has 15 residues. V shed 6 bases and J 6 bases; nucleotides not matched to a gene: 4. Germline-derived CDR1 and CDR2 are MGHRA and YSYEKL.